The T cell receptor beta chain under discussion was sequenced for a study of human T cells and chemical hapten exposure. This clonotype was seen just once. The CDR3 is 15 amino acids. The V gene lost 6 bases and the J gene lost 0 bases, with 15 bases spanning the gap. Germline CDR1 and CDR2: DFQATT and SNEGSKA (reference sequence). The time point: pre-sensitization, week 0. Treatment reported: therapeutic diphenylcyclopropenone sensitization with weekly scalp DPC. Each CDR3 protein gets one entry after TCRdb re-called the RACE reads with MiXCR. The sample lists roughly 100,000 distinct CDR3 sequences, 9% to 15% occurring once.

The source of this sequence is a woman aged 45-65 years with alopecia areata. Some clones in this sample may be carry-over from other donors' samples. The sequenced sample was whole blood, obtained in connection with sensitization to the hapten diphenylcyclopropenone (DPC). The V and J genes are TRBV20-1 and TRBJ1-3, with TRBD1 as a possible D gene (5 bases). DNA of the CDR3: TGCAGTGCCACTGCTCATGGGACCTCTGGAAACACCATATATTTT. Amino acids: CSATAHGTSGNTIYF.